This TCR beta chain was sequenced during a study of brain T cells in children with intractable seizures. Sequencing was limited to surgery cases with top T cell transcript signatures in brain tissue. Patients received at least one anti-epileptic drug before surgery. Measured with immunoSEQ multiplex PCR; TCRdb has only the in-frame clones, and not every one. The data show 78,000 or so clones, about 93% seen once. As regards this clone: The antigen remains unidentified.

The study's findings and limits: Patients' HCMV serostatus was unknown; virus specificity rests on CDR3 similarity alone. Pre- and post-surgery blood differed in depth, so pre-surgery absences may be undersampling.

Sample: peripheral blood, taken at surgery. The TCR originated in a girl aged 2 to 9 with Rasmussen encephalitis and intractable seizures.

CDR3 amino acids: CGTEIRYGYTF. For the CDR3, the DNA is TGTGGGACAGAGATAAGGTATGGCTACACCTTC. The chain is built from TRBV30 and TRBJ1-2; possibly TRBD1 for D (6 bases). CDR3 length: 11 residues. CDR1 and CDR2 (germline): GTSNPN, SVGIG (reference sequence).